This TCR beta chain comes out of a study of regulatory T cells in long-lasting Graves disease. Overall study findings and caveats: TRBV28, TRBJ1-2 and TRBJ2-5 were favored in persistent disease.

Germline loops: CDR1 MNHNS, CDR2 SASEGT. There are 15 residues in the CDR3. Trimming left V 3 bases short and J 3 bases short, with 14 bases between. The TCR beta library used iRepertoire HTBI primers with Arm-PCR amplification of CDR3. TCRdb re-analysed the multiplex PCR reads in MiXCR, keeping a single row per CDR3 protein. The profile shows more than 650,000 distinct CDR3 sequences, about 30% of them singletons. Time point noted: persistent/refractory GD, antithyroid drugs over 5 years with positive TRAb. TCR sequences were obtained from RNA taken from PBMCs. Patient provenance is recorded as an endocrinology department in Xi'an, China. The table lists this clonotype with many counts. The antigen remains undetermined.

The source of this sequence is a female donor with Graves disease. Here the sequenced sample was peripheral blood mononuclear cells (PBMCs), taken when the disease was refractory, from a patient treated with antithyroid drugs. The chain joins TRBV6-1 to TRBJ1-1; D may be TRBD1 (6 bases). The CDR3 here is CASSDPWRTDTEAFF. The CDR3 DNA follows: TGTGCCAGCAGTGACCCATGGAGGACAGACACTGAAGCTTTCTTT.